The clone carrying this T cell receptor beta chain was seen more than once but under ten times. The antigen remains unidentified. The data were obtained in a study of beta chain features in type 1 diabetes. Findings of the study overall: Fewer junction insertions and more nucleotide deletions appeared in type 1 diabetes patients. An over-representation of cells with high TCR expression could result from cDNA sequencing.

Expressed TCRB transcripts were sequenced because the entire RNA isolate underwent reverse transcription. Data came from immunoSEQ multiplex PCR; TCRdb stores just in-frame clones and leaves some out. The sample yields around 500,000 clones, approximately 10% seen once. The CDR3 is 15 amino acids. Germline loops: CDR1 LGHNA, CDR2 YSLEER. The V gene end was trimmed by 3 bases and the J gene end by 3 bases; junction bases not matched to a gene: 4. This receptor was taken from a woman aged 18-35 years in good health. The V and J genes are TRBV4-3 and TRBJ2-7; TRBD2 matches at 11 bases. Sequencing was carried out using naive CD4+ T cells from blood. The CDR3 bases are TGCGCCAGCAGCCAGGGACTAGCGGAGATCTACGAGCAGTACTTC. Its translation: CASSQGLAEIYEQYF.